Below, one T cell receptor (beta chain) is given with its context. Its specificity is not known. The sample belongs to a study of cytomegalovirus exposure and HLA in healthy donors. In the PCR, 60 Vbeta and 13 Jbeta primers were used. Sequencing was performed with immunoSEQ multiplex PCR; in TCRdb, only in-frame clones are kept and a portion is missing. Of roughly 160,000 clones listed, approximately 79% were seen once; the top ten hold about 2%. CDR3 length equals 13 residues. V lost 4 bases to trimming and J lost 8 bases, with 14 bases between them. Germline V gene data show CDR1 as SNHLY and CDR2 as FYNNEI. Study-level results: One later analysis reportedly identified an Asian-associated ancestry cluster that showed fewer N-insertions than the roughly 700-donor mean. Solely CMV serostatus was available to characterize immune exposure.

The chain uses TRBV2 and TRBJ1-2, with TRBD1 as a possible D gene (6 bases). Sequencing was carried out using PBMCs. This clonotype originated in a man aged 40-55 years in good health and CMV-seronegative. The CDR3 region is CASSVRGASGYTF. The CDR3 DNA is TGTGCCAGCAGTGTTCGGGGGGCGAGCGGCTACACCTTC.